These T cell receptor beta chains were read from a single sample in a study of post-analysis software for immune sequencing data. TCRdb redid the calling of the PCR reads with MiXCR, one entry per CDR3 protein. There are roughly 800,000 distinct CDR3 sequences in the sample; around 50% occur only once, and over 4% lies in the top ten. The material sequenced was blood. Receptor source: a girl aged 5-17 years with multiple sclerosis. Both conserved end residues are part of each CDR3. A D gene is named only where the DNA matches it firmly. A row's size may be missing; if present it is once, few, many or a size class.

clone_size	d_call	v_call	j_call	cdr3_aa	cdr3_nt
few	TRBD1	TRBV10-2	TRBJ2-3	CASKGASTDTQYF	TGCGCCAGCAAGGGGGCTAGCACAGATACGCAGTATTTT
.	.	TRBV6-5	TRBJ2-3	CASSYFDAGTDTQYF	TGTGCCAGCAGTTACTTTGATGCGGGCACAGATACGCAGTATTTT
.	.	TRBV2	TRBJ2-3	CASSEQGRGDTQYF	TGTGCCAGCAGTGAACAGGGTAGAGGGGATACGCAGTATTTT
.	TRBD1	TRBV11-2	TRBJ2-7	CASSLVSGTGYEQYF	TGTGCCAGCAGCTTAGTTTCCGGGACAGGCTACGAGCAGTACTTC
.	.	TRBV20-1	TRBJ2-7	CSARDFTETYEQYF	TGCAGTGCTAGAGATTTTACCGAAACCTACGAGCAGTACTTC
.	.	TRBV3-1	TRBJ1-6	CASSQGRGGANNSPLHF	TGTGCCAGCAGCCAAGGGCGGGGAGGCGCCAATAATTCACCCCTCCACTTT
.	TRBD2	TRBV5-1	TRBJ2-1	CASSTAGGPSNEQFF	TGCGCCAGCAGCACAGCGGGGGGGCCCTCCAATGAGCAGTTCTTC
.	.	TRBV9	TRBJ2-3	CASAQGDGDTDTQYF	TGTGCCAGCGCCCAAGGGGACGGAGACACAGATACGCAGTATTTT
few	.	TRBV7-4	TRBJ1-1	CASSSRDMVNTEAFF	TGTGCCAGCAGCTCCCGGGACATGGTGAACACTGAAGCTTTCTTT
.	TRBD1	TRBV12-3/TRBV12-4	TRBJ1-2	CASSPRDRGRTYGYTF	TGTGCCAGCAGTCCACGGGACAGGGGGCGGACCTATGGCTACACCTTC
.	TRBD2	TRBV29-1	TRBJ2-1	CSVVPLGLAAYNEQFF	TGCAGCGTTGTACCGTTGGGACTAGCGGCCTACAATGAGCAGTTCTTC
few	.	TRBV29-1	TRBJ2-5	CSVVLRQEGDQETQYF	TGCAGCGTTGTCCTAAGACAGGAGGGGGACCAAGAGACCCAGTACTTC
few	TRBD1	TRBV29-1	TRBJ2-5	CSVARGHQETQYF	TGCAGCGTTGCCAGGGGGCATCAAGAGACCCAGTACTTC
.	TRBD1	TRBV5-1	TRBJ2-3	CASRRDRGLLSLTDTQYF	TGCGCCAGCCGCCGGGACAGGGGGCTTCTATCACTGACAGATACGCAGTATTTT
.	.	TRBV10-3	TRBJ1-5	CATAVEAQPQHF	TGTGCCACCGCAGTCGAGGCTCAGCCCCAGCATTTT